This TCR beta chain stems from a study of human T cells and chemical hapten exposure. Time point reported: pre-sensitization, week 0. Treatment given: therapeutic diphenylcyclopropenone sensitization with weekly scalp DPC. MiXCR was run by TCRdb on the RACE reads, yielding one entry per CDR3 protein. The sample shows 99,000 or so distinct CDR3 sequences, under 14% of them seen only once. Germline V lookup: CDR1 SNHLY, CDR2 FYNNEI. Unmatched junction bases numbered 2, after V lost 4 bases and J lost 1 base. There are 15 residues in the CDR3. The genes are TRBV2 and TRBJ2-1; TRBD2 aligns across 9 bases. This material consisted of whole blood, taken in connection with sensitization to the hapten diphenylcyclopropenone (DPC). This TCR derives from a woman aged 60-75 years with alopecia areata. Some clones in this sample may be carry-over from other donors' samples. The CDR3 DNA is TGTGCCAGCAGTGCGACTAGCGGTTCCTACAATGAGCAGTTCTTC. Translated: CASSATSGSYNEQFF.